The rows below give T cell receptor beta chains drawn from one sample of a study of T-cell memory formation after mild COVID-19. TCRdb processed the 5' RACE reads anew with MiXCR; each CDR3 protein has one entry. The data show approximately 430,000 distinct CDR3 sequences, about 25% seen once. Sequenced input: PBMCs or a T cell subset sorted from them (not recorded which). Receptor source: an adult woman who had mild COVID-19 (a few samples of this study predate the infection). Cell type and time point are not known. Both conserved end residues are part of each CDR3. The order of the fields is V gene, J gene, clone size, D gene, CDR3 DNA, CDR3 protein. D genes are given only for firm matches. Only some rows state a clone size, as once, few, many or a class for expanded clones.

v_gene: TRBV7-6; j_gene: TRBJ2-7; abundance: .; d_gene: TRBD1; CDR3nt: TGTGCCAGCAGCTCCGTACACCGGGACAGGGTCTACGAGCAGTACTTC; CDR3aa: CASSSVHRDRVYEQYF
v_gene: TRBV9; j_gene: TRBJ2-7; abundance: .; d_gene: TRBD2; CDR3nt: TGTGCCAGCAGCGTACTAGCGGGACATGTCGAGCAGTACTTC; CDR3aa: CASSVLAGHVEQYF
v_gene: TRBV4-1; j_gene: TRBJ1-2; abundance: .; d_gene: .; CDR3nt: TGCGCCAGCAGCGGTTGGGGGAATAGGCATGGCTACACCTTC; CDR3aa: CASSGWGNRHGYTF
v_gene: TRBV7-9; j_gene: TRBJ2-5; abundance: .; d_gene: TRBD1; CDR3nt: TGTGCCAGCAGCTACCTGACAGGGCGCAGGCGAGAGACCCAGTACTTC; CDR3aa: CASSYLTGRRRETQYF
v_gene: TRBV18; j_gene: TRBJ2-4; abundance: .; d_gene: .; CDR3nt: TGTGCCAGCTCACCAGCGCAGGACTATATTCAGTACTTC; CDR3aa: CASSPAQDYIQYF
v_gene: TRBV5-6; j_gene: TRBJ2-1; abundance: .; d_gene: .; CDR3nt: TGTGCCAGCAGCTTGATGGAGAATGAGCAGTTCTTC; CDR3aa: CASSLMENEQFF
v_gene: TRBV25-1; j_gene: TRBJ2-1; abundance: .; d_gene: TRBD2; CDR3nt: TGTGCCAGCCGTAAAGGACTAGCGGAGTACAATGAGCAGTTCTTC; CDR3aa: CASRKGLAEYNEQFF
v_gene: TRBV20-1; j_gene: TRBJ2-4; abundance: .; d_gene: .; CDR3nt: TGCAGTGCAAGAAGACAGGCCGAGGGAAACATTCAGTACTTC; CDR3aa: CSARRQAEGNIQYF
v_gene: TRBV7-9; j_gene: TRBJ1-2; abundance: .; d_gene: TRBD1; CDR3nt: TGTGCCAGCCCCCCGCAAGGGACAGGGAATGGCTACACCTTC; CDR3aa: CASPPQGTGNGYTF
v_gene: TRBV12-3/TRBV12-4; j_gene: TRBJ2-7; abundance: few; d_gene: .; CDR3nt: TGTGCCAGCAGTTTTGGTAGGGGGGGCTACGAGCAGTACTTC; CDR3aa: CASSFGRGGYEQYF
v_gene: TRBV5-1; j_gene: TRBJ2-7; abundance: many; d_gene: TRBD2; CDR3nt: TGCGCCAGCAGCGGGGGACTAGCGGGAGGGCCTTACGAGCAGTACTTC; CDR3aa: CASSGGLAGGPYEQYF
v_gene: TRBV19; j_gene: TRBJ2-7; abundance: .; d_gene: .; CDR3nt: TGTGCCAGTAGTACAGCTCGGCGGCCCGCCTACGAGCAGTACTTC; CDR3aa: CASSTARRPAYEQYF
v_gene: TRBV18; j_gene: TRBJ1-1; abundance: .; d_gene: .; CDR3nt: TGTGCCAGCTCCGACGAGATGGGCACTGAAGCTTTCTTT; CDR3aa: CASSDEMGTEAFF
v_gene: TRBV6-5; j_gene: TRBJ1-4; abundance: few; d_gene: .; CDR3nt: TGTGCCAGCAGCCCCCGACCTTGGGGGGGTGACGAAAAACTGTTTTTT; CDR3aa: CASSPRPWGGDEKLFF
v_gene: TRBV7-9; j_gene: TRBJ2-3; abundance: few; d_gene: .; CDR3nt: TGTGCCAGCAGCCGGGACTTACCGACGCAGTATTTT; CDR3aa: CASSRDLPTQYF
v_gene: TRBV6-5; j_gene: TRBJ1-2; abundance: few; d_gene: .; CDR3nt: TGTGCCAGCAGTTACTATCCGGGGGACCTTGCCGGCTACACCTTC; CDR3aa: CASSYYPGDLAGYTF
v_gene: TRBV29-1; j_gene: TRBJ2-2; abundance: .; d_gene: TRBD2; CDR3nt: TGCAGCGTTGAACGGGGGGCGAACACCGGGGAGCTGTTTTTT; CDR3aa: CSVERGANTGELFF
v_gene: TRBV3-1; j_gene: TRBJ1-1; abundance: few; d_gene: .; CDR3nt: TGTGCCAGTAGCGGGTACACTGAAGCTTTCTTT; CDR3aa: CASSGYTEAFF
v_gene: TRBV2; j_gene: TRBJ2-3; abundance: .; d_gene: .; CDR3nt: TGTGCCAGCAGTGCAGCCGAAGGTACGCAGTATTTT; CDR3aa: CASSAAEGTQYF
v_gene: TRBV6-2/TRBV6-3; j_gene: TRBJ2-1; abundance: .; d_gene: TRBD2; CDR3nt: TGTGCCAGCAGCCACGGGACTAGCTGTTTCTTC; CDR3aa: CASSHGTSCFF